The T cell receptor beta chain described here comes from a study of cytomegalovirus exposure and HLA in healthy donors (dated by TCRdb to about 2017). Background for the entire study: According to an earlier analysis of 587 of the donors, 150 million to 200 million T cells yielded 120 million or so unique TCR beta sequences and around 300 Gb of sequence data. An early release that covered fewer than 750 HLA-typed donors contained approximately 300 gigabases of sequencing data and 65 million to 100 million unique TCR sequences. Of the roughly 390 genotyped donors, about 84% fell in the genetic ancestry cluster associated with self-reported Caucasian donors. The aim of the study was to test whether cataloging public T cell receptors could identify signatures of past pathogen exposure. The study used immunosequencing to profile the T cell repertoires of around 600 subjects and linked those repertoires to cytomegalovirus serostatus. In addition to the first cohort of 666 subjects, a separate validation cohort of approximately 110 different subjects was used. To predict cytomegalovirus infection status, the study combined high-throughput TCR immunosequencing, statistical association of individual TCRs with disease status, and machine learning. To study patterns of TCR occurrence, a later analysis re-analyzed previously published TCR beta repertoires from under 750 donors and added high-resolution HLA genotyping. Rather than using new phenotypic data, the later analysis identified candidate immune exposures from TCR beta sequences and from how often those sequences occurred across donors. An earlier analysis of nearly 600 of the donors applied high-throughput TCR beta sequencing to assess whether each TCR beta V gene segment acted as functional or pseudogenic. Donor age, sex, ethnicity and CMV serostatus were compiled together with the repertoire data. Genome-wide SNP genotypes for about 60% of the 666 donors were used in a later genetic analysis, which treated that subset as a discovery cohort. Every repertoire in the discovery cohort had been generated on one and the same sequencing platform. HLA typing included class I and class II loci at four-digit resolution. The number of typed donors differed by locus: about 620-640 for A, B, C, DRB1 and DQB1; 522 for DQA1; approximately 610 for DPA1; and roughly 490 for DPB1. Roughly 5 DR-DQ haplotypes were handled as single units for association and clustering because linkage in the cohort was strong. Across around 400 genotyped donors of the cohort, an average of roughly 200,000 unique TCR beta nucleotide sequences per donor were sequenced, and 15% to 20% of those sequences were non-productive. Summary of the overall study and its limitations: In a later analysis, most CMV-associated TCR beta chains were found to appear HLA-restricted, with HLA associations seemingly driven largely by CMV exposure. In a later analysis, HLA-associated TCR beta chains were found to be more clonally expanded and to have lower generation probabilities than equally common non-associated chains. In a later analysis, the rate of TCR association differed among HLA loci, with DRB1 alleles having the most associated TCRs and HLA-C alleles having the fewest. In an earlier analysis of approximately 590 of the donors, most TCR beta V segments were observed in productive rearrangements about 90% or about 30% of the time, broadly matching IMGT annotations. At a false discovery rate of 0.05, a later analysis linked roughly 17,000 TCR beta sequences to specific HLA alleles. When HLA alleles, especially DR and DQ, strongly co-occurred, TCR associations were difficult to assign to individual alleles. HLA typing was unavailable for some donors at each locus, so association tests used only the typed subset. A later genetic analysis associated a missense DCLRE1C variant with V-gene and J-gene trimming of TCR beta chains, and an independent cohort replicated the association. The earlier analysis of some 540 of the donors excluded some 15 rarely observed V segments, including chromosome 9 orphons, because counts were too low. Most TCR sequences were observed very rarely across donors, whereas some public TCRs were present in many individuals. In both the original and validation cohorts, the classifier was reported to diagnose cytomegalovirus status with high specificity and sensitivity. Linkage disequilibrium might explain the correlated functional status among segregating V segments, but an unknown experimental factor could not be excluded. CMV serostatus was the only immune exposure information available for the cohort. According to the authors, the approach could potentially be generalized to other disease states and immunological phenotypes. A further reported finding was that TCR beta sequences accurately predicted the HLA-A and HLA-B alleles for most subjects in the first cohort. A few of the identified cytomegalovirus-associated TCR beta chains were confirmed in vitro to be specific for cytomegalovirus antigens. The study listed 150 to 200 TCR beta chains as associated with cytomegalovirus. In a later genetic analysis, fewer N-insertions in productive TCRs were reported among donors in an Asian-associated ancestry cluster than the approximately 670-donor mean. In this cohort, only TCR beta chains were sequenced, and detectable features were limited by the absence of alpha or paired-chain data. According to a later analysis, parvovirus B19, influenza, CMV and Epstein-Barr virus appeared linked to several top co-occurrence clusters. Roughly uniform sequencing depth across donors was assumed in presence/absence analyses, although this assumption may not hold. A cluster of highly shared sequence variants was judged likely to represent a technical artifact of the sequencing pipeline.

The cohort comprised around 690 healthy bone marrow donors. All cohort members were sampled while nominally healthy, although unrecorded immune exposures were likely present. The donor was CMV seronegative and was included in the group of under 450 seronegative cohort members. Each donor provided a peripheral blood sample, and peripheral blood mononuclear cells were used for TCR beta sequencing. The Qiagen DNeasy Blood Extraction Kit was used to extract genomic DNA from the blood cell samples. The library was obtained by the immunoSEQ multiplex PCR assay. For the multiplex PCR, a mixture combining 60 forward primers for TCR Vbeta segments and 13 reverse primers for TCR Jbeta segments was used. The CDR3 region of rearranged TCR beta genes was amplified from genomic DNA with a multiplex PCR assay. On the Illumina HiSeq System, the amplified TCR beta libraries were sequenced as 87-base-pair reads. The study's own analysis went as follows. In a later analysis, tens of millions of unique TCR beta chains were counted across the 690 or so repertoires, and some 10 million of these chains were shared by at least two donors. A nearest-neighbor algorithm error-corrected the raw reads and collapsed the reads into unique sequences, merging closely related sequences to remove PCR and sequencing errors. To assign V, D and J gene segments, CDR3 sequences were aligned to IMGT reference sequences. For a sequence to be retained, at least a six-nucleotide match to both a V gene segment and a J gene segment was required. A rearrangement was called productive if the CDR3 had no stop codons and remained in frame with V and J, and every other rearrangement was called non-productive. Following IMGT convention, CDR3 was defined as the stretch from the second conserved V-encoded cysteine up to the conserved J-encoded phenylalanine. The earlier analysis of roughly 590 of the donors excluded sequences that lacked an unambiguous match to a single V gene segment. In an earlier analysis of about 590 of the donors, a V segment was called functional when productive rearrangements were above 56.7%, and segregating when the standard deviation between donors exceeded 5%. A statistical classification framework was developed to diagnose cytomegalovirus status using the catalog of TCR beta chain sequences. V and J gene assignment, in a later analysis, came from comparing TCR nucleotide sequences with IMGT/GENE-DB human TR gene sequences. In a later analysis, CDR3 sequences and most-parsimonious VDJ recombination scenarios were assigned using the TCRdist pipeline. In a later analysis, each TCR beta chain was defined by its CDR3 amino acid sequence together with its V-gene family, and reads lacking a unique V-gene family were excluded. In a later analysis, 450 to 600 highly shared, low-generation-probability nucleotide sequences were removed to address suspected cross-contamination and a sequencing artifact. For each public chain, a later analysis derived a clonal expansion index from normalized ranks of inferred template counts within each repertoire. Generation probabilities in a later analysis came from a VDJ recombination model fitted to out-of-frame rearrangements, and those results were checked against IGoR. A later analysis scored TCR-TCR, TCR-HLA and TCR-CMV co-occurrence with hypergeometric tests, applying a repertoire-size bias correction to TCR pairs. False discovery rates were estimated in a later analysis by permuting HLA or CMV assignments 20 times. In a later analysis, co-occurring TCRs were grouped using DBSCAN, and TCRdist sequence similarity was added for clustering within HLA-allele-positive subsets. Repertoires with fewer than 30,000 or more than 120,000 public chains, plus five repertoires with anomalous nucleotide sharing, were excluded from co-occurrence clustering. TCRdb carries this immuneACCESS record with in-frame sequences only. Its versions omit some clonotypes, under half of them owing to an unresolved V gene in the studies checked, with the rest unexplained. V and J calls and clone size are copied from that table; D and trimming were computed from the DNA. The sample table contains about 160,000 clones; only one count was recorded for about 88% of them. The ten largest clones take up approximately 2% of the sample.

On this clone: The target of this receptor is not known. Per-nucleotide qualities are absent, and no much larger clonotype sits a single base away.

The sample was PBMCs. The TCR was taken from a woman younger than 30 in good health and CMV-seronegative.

This receptor carries the CDR3 CASPGPETYGYTF. The nucleotides are TGTGCCAGCCCCGGTCCCGAAACGTATGGCTACACCTTC. The chain uses TRBV2 and TRBJ1-2; no D gene can be assigned with confidence. The CDR3, cysteine through phenylalanine, is 13 amino acids long. The retained sequence is limited to the CDR3, 39 bases, with the frame set at the first base. CDR1 SNHLY and CDR2 FYNNEI were looked up in the germline V gene. The V end loses 8 bases and the J end loses 5 bases, and a stretch of 15 bases separates them.